One and the same sample provided the 25 T cell receptor beta chains below, sequenced in a study of T cells in Graves' hyperthyroidism and ophthalmopathy. Amplification of TCR beta CDR3 regions used RNA as the template. A first-round RT-PCR of the TCR CDR3 used the HTBI primer set. Via MiXCR, TCRdb re-called the multiplex PCR reads, giving one row per CDR3 protein. The sample holds 360,000 or so distinct CDR3 sequences, around a sixth seen once. Sample: blood. The receptors were sampled from a woman aged 35 to 49 with Graves' ophthalmopathy.

At least ten counts were recorded for this clonotype. The chain is built from TRBV6-5 and TRBJ1-6; a weak D match, TRBD1 (5 bases). Germline values: CDR1 MNHEY, CDR2 SVGAGI. The CDR3 sequence is 14 residues long. Trimming took 6 bases from V and 5 from J, leaving 11 bases between them. CDR3 sequence reads: CASRLGGHNSPLHF. The DNA for the CDR3 is TGTGCCAGCAGACTCGGGGGTCATAATTCACCCCTCCACTTT.

This chain connects TRBV28 to TRBJ2-7; 8 bases are shared with TRBD1. CDR3 size: 13 residues. The V and J ends lost 3 bases and 6 bases, in that order; junction bases with no gene match: 4. Per the germline V gene, CDR1 is MDHEN and CDR2 is SYDVKM. CDR3 in amino acids: CASSFTGGSEQYF. The CDR3 coding sequence is TGTGCCAGCAGTTTTACAGGGGGTAGCGAGCAGTACTTC.

This clonotype came up many times. A read error may account for a junction end that differs from germline. This chain uses TRBV30 with TRBJ2-7; TRBD2 matches 8 bases. The CDR3 extends over 11 amino acids. Germline CDR1 is GTSNPN and CDR2 is SVGIG (reference sequence). In DNA, the CDR3 is TGCGGCGCTAGCGGGTACTACGAGCAGTACTTC. Translation gives CGASGYYEQYF.

This clonotype was detected many times. V is TRBV27 and J is TRBJ1-5, with D possibly TRBD1 on 5 matching bases. The CDR3 runs to 14 residues. The germline V gene has CDR1 MNHEY and CDR2 SMNVEV (reference sequence). V was clipped by 3 bases and J by 7 bases, with 13 bases between them. CDR3 region: CASSLRGAGQPQHF. The CDR3 DNA is TGTGCCAGCAGTTTGAGGGGCGCGGGGCAGCCCCAGCATTTT.

This clonotype was counted at least ten times. The chain uses TRBV25-1 and TRBJ2-7; D is perhaps TRBD1 (6 bases). Germline V gives CDR1 MGHDK, CDR2 SYGVNS. Trimming removed 4 bases at V and 1 base at J, with 14 bases between. CDR3 length equals 15 residues. CDR3 in amino acids: CASSVGGQLSYEQYF. CDR3 coding DNA: TGTGCCAGCAGTGTAGGGGGACAACTTTCCTACGAGCAGTACTTC.

Many counts were recorded for this clonotype. The rearrangement links TRBV6-2 or TRBV6-3 to TRBJ2-7; unclear D gene. V was shortened by 4 bases and J by 3 bases, with 10 bases between the two germline ends. Germline CDR1 is MNHEY and CDR2 is SVGEGT. The CDR3 spans 13 residues. The CDR3 loop reads CASSSSAGYEQYF. CDR3 DNA: TGTGCCAGCAGTTCTTCTGCCGGCTACGAGCAGTACTTC.

This clonotype was detected ten times or more. The chain has TRBV5-1 and TRBJ2-7; D remains ambiguous. The V end lost 4 bases, the J end lost 4 bases, and 15 bases lay between the germline ends. The CDR3 runs to 14 residues. Germline V gives CDR1 SGHRS, CDR2 YFSETQ. CDR3 DNA: TGCGCCAGCAGCAAGGGAACCCTCCTTTACGAGCAGTACTTC. Its translation is CASSKGTLLYEQYF.

This clonotype was recorded at least ten times. The chain recombines TRBV18 with TRBJ2-5, with D unclear. The V gene's germline CDR1 is KGHSH and CDR2 LQKENI. The CDR3 consists of 13 residues. V was clipped by 2 bases and J by 2 bases, with 6 bases between them. CDR3 nucleotides: TGTGCCAGCTCACCAGGGTGGCAAGAGACCCAGTACTTC. Translated, it gives CASSPGWQETQYF.

This clonotype was observed at least ten times. This sequence joins TRBV28 and TRBJ2-4; 7 bases map to TRBD2. V was clipped by 6 bases and J by 6 bases; unmatched bases: 14. CDR3 length equals 16 residues. Germline V lookup: CDR1 MDHEN, CDR2 SYDVKM. The DNA for the CDR3 is TGTGCCAGCAGCTCAGCCGGACTAGGTGGCGGAAACATTCAGTACTTC. This sequence encodes CASSSAGLGGGNIQYF.

This sequence joins TRBV7-9 and TRBJ1-1; D may be TRBD1 (6 bases). Trimming cost V 5 bases and J 7 bases, with 17 bases left between them. Germline CDR1 and CDR2: SEHNR and FQNEAQ (reference sequence). This CDR3 region has 14 residues. The chain's CDR3 is CASSTLQGKGEAFF. CDR3 bases: TGTGCCAGCAGCACTCTACAGGGAAAGGGTGAAGCTTTCTTT.

This chain's CDR3 is CATSRVTDSYYGYTF. CDR3 nucleotides: TGTGCCACCAGCAGAGTGACAGATAGTTACTATGGCTACACCTTC. J is TRBJ1-2 and V is TRBV15; D might be TRBD1 (5 bases). CDR3 length equals 15 residues. The germline V gene has CDR1 LNHNV and CDR2 YYDKDF (reference sequence). Trimming left V 1 base short and J 3 bases short, with 12 bases between.

Many counts were recorded for this clonotype. The rearrangement links TRBV6-4 to TRBJ2-7, with TRBD1 matching over 9 bases. There are 20 residues in the CDR3. Trimming took 6 bases from V and 2 from J; bases not matched to a gene: 23. CDR1 and CDR2 (germline): MRHNA, SNTAGT. The CDR3 reads CASRPIGPGTGLTEAYEQYF. CDR3 coding DNA: TGTGCCAGCAGACCTATCGGACCAGGGACAGGGCTCACAGAAGCCTACGAGCAGTACTTC.

This clonotype was recorded at least ten times. This CDR3 reads CASSQEKRDSSYEQYF. The CDR3 DNA follows: TGTGCCAGCAGCCAAGAGAAGCGGGATAGCTCCTACGAGCAGTACTTC. The rearrangement uses TRBV14 and TRBJ2-7; 7 bases fit TRBD2. CDR1 is SGHDN, CDR2 FVKESK, per germline. V lost 0 bases, J lost 0 bases, and 5 bases stayed unmatched. This CDR3 has 16 amino acids.

This clonotype was counted at least ten times. The chain employs TRBV6-5 and TRBJ1-1, with no clear D. The germline V and J ends were trimmed by 6 bases and 0 bases, with 11 bases remaining between them. The CDR3 runs 14 residues. The germline V gene encodes CDR1 MNHEY and CDR2 SVGAGI. CDR3 DNA: TGTGCCAGCAGCCCCCGGGCCATGAACACTGAAGCTTTCTTT. Its protein is CASSPRAMNTEAFF.

This clonotype has at least ten counts. The chain combines TRBV14 with TRBJ2-5, with 10 bases that match TRBD1. Germline CDR1 reads SGHDN; CDR2 reads FVKESK. V shed 4 bases, J shed 9 bases, and the junction held 14 bases outside the gene matches. The CDR3 is 16 amino acids. The CDR3 sequence: CASSPDRDRGPLAQYF. The CDR3 nucleotides are TGTGCCAGCAGCCCCGACCGGGACAGGGGCCCGTTGGCCCAGTACTTC.

In its sample, this clonotype was seen many times. The chain has TRBV14 and TRBJ1-1; TRBD1 is a possible D gene (5 bases). V lost 4 bases and J 2 bases, leaving 14 bases between the germline ends. The CDR3 length is 15 residues. Germline CDR1 reads SGHDN; CDR2 reads FVKESK. In DNA, the CDR3 is TGTGCCAGCAGCCCTTCCGGGACGATTAACACTGAAGCTTTCTTT. Its translation is CASSPSGTINTEAFF.

This clonotype occurred many times. V and J are TRBV12-3 or TRBV12-4 and TRBJ2-7; D not resolved. The V gene lost 3 bases and the J gene lost 1 base, with 4 bases spanning the gap. The CDR3 is 12 residues long. The DNA of the CDR3 is TGTGCCAGCAGTTTCCGGTCCTACGAGCAGTACTTC. It encodes CASSFRSYEQYF.

This clonotype was detected ten times or more. The V gene is TRBV7-2, the J gene TRBJ2-2, with D unclear. The CDR3 contains 15 residues. Trimming removed 0 bases at V and 3 bases at J, with 8 bases between. Germline V gene sequence: CDR1 SGHTA, CDR2 FQGNSA. Here the CDR3 reads CASSLAEAYTGELFF. CDR3 nucleotides: TGTGCCAGCAGCTTAGCCGAGGCTTACACCGGGGAGCTGTTTTTT.

This chain connects TRBV11-2 to TRBJ2-5, with TRBD2 matching 12 bases. After removal of 6 bases from V and 1 base from J, the junction contained 6 bases not matched to a gene. CDR1 is SGHAT, CDR2 FQNNGV, per germline. The CDR3 covers 16 residues. For the CDR3, the DNA is TGTGCCAGCAGACCGACTAGCGGGGGATTCCAAGAGACCCAGTACTTC. This codes for CASRPTSGGFQETQYF.

The chain couples TRBV4-3 to TRBJ1-2, with D possibly being TRBD1 (6 bases). From germline, CDR1 is LGHNA and CDR2 YSLEER. With 1 base removed from V and 2 bases from J, the gap between germline ends came to 11 bases. The CDR3 contains 15 residues. In DNA form, the CDR3 reads TGCGCCAGCAGCCAAGGAATAACAGGGAACTATGGCTACACCTTC. It translates to CASSQGITGNYGYTF.

There are many counts of this clonotype. V and J are TRBV19 and TRBJ1-1; 12 bases fit TRBD1. The length of the CDR3 is 14 residues. Trimming removed 4 bases from V and 8 bases from J; junction bases left unmatched: 5. Per germline, CDR1 LNHDA and CDR2 SQIVND (reference sequence). The CDR3: CASSRDRGPSEAFF. The DNA of the CDR3 is TGTGCCAGTAGTAGGGACAGGGGGCCTTCCGAAGCTTTCTTT.

The chain employs TRBV9 and TRBJ2-5; D perhaps matches TRBD1 (5 bases). CDR3 length: 15 residues. The V and J ends lost 0 bases and 3 bases respectively, with 12 bases between them. CDR1 is SGDLS and CDR2 is YYNGEE in the germline V gene. CDR3 DNA sequence: TGTGCCAGCAGCGTAGCTTTGGACAAAGAAGAGACCCAGTACTTC. Translating it yields CASSVALDKEETQYF.

The rearrangement uses TRBV27 and TRBJ2-7; D gene ambiguous. With 4 bases removed from V and 8 bases from J, the gap between germline ends came to 12 bases. The CDR3 loop spans 12 amino acids. CDR1 is MNHEY, CDR2 SMNVEV, per germline (reference sequence). CDR3 nucleotides: TGTGCCAGCAGTTCCCCCCCCATGAAGCAGTACTTC. This gives the protein CASSSPPMKQYF.

The table lists this clonotype with many counts. The chain links TRBV29-1 to TRBJ1-3; D not certain. V lost 5 bases and J 0 bases, leaving 11 bases between the germline ends. The CDR3 is 14 amino acids. Looked up from germline, CDR1 is SQVTM and CDR2 is ANQGSEA. CDR3 loop: CSVSGPTSGNTIYF. CDR3 nucleotide sequence: TGCAGCGTTTCCGGGCCAACCTCTGGAAACACCATATATTTT.

This clonotype was recorded many times. The chain links TRBV6-2 or TRBV6-3 to TRBJ2-7; no definite D call. CDR1 and CDR2 from the germline V gene are MNHEY and SVGEGT. V shed 6 bases and J shed 5 bases, with 14 bases lying between them. CDR3 length: 13 residues. The CDR3 coding sequence is TGTGCCAGCAGGCCCGCCGGAGTTAACGAGCAGTACTTC. Amino acids: CASRPAGVNEQYF.